Shown below are 21 T cell receptor beta chains from a single sample sequenced in a study of blood T cell repertoires in COVID-19. Clones were read by immunoSEQ multiplex PCR, and TCRdb kept only the in-frame ones, dropping some. The sample has about 200,000 clones, roughly 90% seen once; the top ten hold more than 2%. Input material: PBMCs or T cells enriched from blood (not recorded which). The receptors come from a woman in her thirties who had recovered from COVID-19.

The chain employs TRBV11-3 and TRBJ2-2; 12 bases are a match to TRBD2. CDR3 length: 15 residues. The ends lost 5 bases at V and 7 bases at J; junction bases unmatched: 5. Germline V gene sequence: CDR1 SGHNT, CDR2 YENEEA. This CDR3 is CASSGRLAGDGELFF. The CDR3 region has the DNA TGTGCCAGCAGCGGACGACTAGCGGGAGACGGGGAGCTGTTTTTT.

The rearrangement links TRBV6-2 or TRBV6-3 to TRBJ2-1, with D perhaps TRBD1 (6 bases). The CDR3 loop spans 14 amino acids. Germline V gene data show CDR1 as MNHEY and CDR2 as SVGEGT. Between the trimmed V and J ends, which lost 6 bases and 8 bases, there was a span of 17 bases. The CDR3 nucleotides read TGTGCCAGCAGCCGCCGGACAAAGGGGGATGAGCAGTTCTTC. Protein sequence: CASSRRTKGDEQFF.

The chain couples TRBV9 to TRBJ2-7; D possibly corresponds to TRBD2 (6 bases). This CDR3 has 14 residues. Looked up from germline, CDR1 is SGDLS and CDR2 is YYNGEE. V lost 4 bases, J lost 5 bases, and 16 bases lay in between. CDR3 nucleotides: TGTGCCAGCAGCCCATCAAGCGGGTTCCACGAGCAGTACTTC. The encoded protein is CASSPSSGFHEQYF.

Regarding this clone: This CDR3 is also generated by other DNA sequences in the sample. The rearrangement uses TRBV4-2 and TRBJ2-7, with D possibly matching TRBD2 (6 bases). The CDR3 contains 15 residues. V gave up 1 base and J gave up 1 base, with 11 bases separating them. Germline V gene data show CDR1 as LGHNA and CDR2 as YNFKEQ. The CDR3 nucleotides read TGTGCCAGCAGCCAAGTCCGGGACTCTTCCTACGAGCAGTACTTC. Amino acid sequence: CASSQVRDSSYEQYF.

The chain recombines TRBV6-1 with TRBJ2-3; D remains ambiguous. Germline lookup yields CDR1 MNHNS and CDR2 SASEGT. Trimming took off 2 bases at V and 2 bases at J, with 11 bases between the two ends. This CDR3 region has 15 residues. The CDR3 loop reads CASSELLTYTDTQYF. Here the CDR3 DNA reads TGTGCCAGCAGTGAACTCCTGACATACACAGATACGCAGTATTTT.

The chain uses TRBV3-1 (or the pseudogene TRBV3-2) and TRBJ1-2; TRBD1 matches 10 bases. The V gene's germline CDR1 is LGHDT and CDR2 YNNKEL (reference sequence). The CDR3 consists of 15 residues. Trimming cost V 0 bases and J 6 bases; bases outside gene matches: 4. As DNA, the CDR3 is TGTGCCAGCAGCCAAGATGCGACAGGGGGCAATGGCTACACCTTC. It codes for CASSQDATGGNGYTF.

J is TRBJ1-1 and V is TRBV27; 8 bases map to TRBD1. The ends lost 2 bases at V and 10 bases at J; junction bases unmatched: 6. Germline V gene lookup returns CDR1 MNHEY and CDR2 SMNVEV (reference sequence). This CDR3 spans 13 amino acids. CDR3 bases: TGTGCCAGCAGTTTAAGCAGGGGGCAGGGAGCTTTCTTT. Amino acid sequence: CASSLSRGQGAFF.

This clone was seen once. The chain uses TRBV9 and TRBJ2-7, with a possible D match to TRBD2 (5 bases). Germline lookup yields CDR1 SGDLS and CDR2 YYNGEE. The V gene lost 4 bases and the J gene lost 0 bases, with 14 bases spanning the gap. The CDR3 extends over 15 amino acids. CDR3 nucleotides: TGTGCCAGCAGCCTCCTCTTCGGGAACTCCTACGAGCAGTACTTC. It translates to CASSLLFGNSYEQYF.

The chain links TRBV24-1 to TRBJ1-5; D may be TRBD1 (5 bases). Germline V gives CDR1 KGHDR, CDR2 SFDVKD. The V gene lost 3 bases and the J gene lost 0 bases, with 11 bases spanning the gap. The CDR3 covers 16 residues. The CDR3 protein is CATSDKTVRSNQPQHF. The DNA for the CDR3 is TGTGCCACCAGTGATAAGACAGTCCGTAGCAATCAGCCCCAGCATTTT.

The chain couples TRBV7-2 to TRBJ1-1, with TRBD1 identical over 9 bases. J gave up 5 bases and V 5 bases, and 3 bases lay outside the gene matches. CDR1 SGHTA and CDR2 FQGNSA come from the germline V gene. This CDR3 region has 13 residues. CDR3 region: CASSRTGVTEAFF. The CDR3, as DNA: TGTGCCAGCAGCCGGACAGGGGTAACTGAAGCTTTCTTT.

The chain recombines TRBV27 with TRBJ2-7, with 7 bases matching TRBD1. With V trimmed by 2 bases and J by 2 bases, 3 bases remained unmatched. Germline lookup yields CDR1 MNHEY and CDR2 SMNVEV (reference sequence). The CDR3 covers 14 residues. In DNA form, the CDR3 reads TGTGCCAGCAGTTTAGCACAGGGGACCTACGAGCAGTACTTC. Encoded protein: CASSLAQGTYEQYF.

The V gene is TRBV5-6, the J gene TRBJ1-2; 8 bases agree with TRBD1. J lost 2 bases, V lost 2 bases, and 5 bases had no gene match. This CDR3 comprises 15 residues. Germline V gene data show CDR1 as SGHDT and CDR2 as YYEEEE. DNA for the CDR3: TGTGCCAGCAGCTTAGGACAGGGTAGGAACTATGGCTACACCTTC. This translates into CASSLGQGRNYGYTF.

This chain joins TRBV19 and TRBJ1-3; D unclear. Per germline, CDR1 LNHDA and CDR2 SQIVND (reference sequence). This CDR3 comprises 20 residues. V shed 1 base and J shed 4 bases, with 26 bases lying between them. CDR3 sequence: CASSIVLRKRMAEGGNTIYF. CDR3 DNA: TGTGCCAGTAGTATAGTGCTGAGGAAGAGGATGGCAGAGGGCGGAAACACCATATATTTT.

About this clone itself: Additional DNA sequences in this sample encode the identical CDR3. V and J are TRBV5-1 and TRBJ2-3; a possible D gene is TRBD2 (5 bases). The CDR3 is 14 amino acids. The ends were cut back, 4 bases at V and 6 bases at J, with 15 bases in the middle. CDR1 SGHRS and CDR2 YFSETQ come from the germline V gene. DNA for the CDR3: TGCGCCAGCAGCGGTACGGGGAGTACGGATACGCAGTATTTT. Translation gives CASSGTGSTDTQYF.

V is TRBV7-9 and J is TRBJ2-5; TRBD1 might be the D (6 bases). The CDR3 is 15 amino acids. Trimming took 5 bases from V and 4 from J, leaving 17 bases between them. Per the germline V gene, CDR1 is SEHNR and CDR2 is FQNEAQ (reference sequence). The CDR3 DNA reads TGTGCCAGCAGCGTACTAGGACAGTTCGGAGAGACCCAGTACTTC. Translating gives CASSVLGQFGETQYF.

This clone appeared a few times. The rearrangement uses TRBV7-2 and TRBJ2-3, with TRBD2 as a possible D gene (7 bases). The V and J ends lost 0 bases and 5 bases respectively, with 9 bases between them. Per the germline V gene, CDR1 is SGHTA and CDR2 is FQGNSA. The CDR3 runs to 14 residues. The CDR3 loop is CASSLAGGRDTQYF. The CDR3 region has the DNA TGTGCCAGCAGCTTAGCGGGGGGGCGAGATACGCAGTATTTT.

V usage is TRBV30 and J usage is TRBJ1-5; 10 bases are a match to TRBD1. Germline CDR1 is GTSNPN and CDR2 is SVGIG (reference sequence). This CDR3 region has 14 residues. Trimming cost V 5 bases and J 6 bases; bases outside gene matches: 7. The CDR3 spells CAWGDRGRAQPQHF. DNA for the CDR3: TGTGCCTGGGGGGACAGGGGACGAGCTCAGCCCCAGCATTTT.

The V call is TRBV7-3, the J call TRBJ2-2; D remains unclear. Trimming took off 2 bases at V and 9 bases at J, with 10 bases between the two ends. The length of the CDR3 is 13 residues. Germline V lookup: CDR1 SGHTA, CDR2 FQGTGA. The CDR3 sequence: CASSLGYGRELFF. The CDR3 DNA reads TGTGCCAGCAGCTTAGGTTATGGGCGGGAGCTGTTTTTT.

The chain carries TRBV4-3 and TRBJ1-2; possibly TRBD1 for D (5 bases). Looked up from germline, CDR1 is LGHNA and CDR2 is YSLEER. Trimming left V 0 bases short and J 2 bases short, with 19 bases between. The CDR3 is 18 amino acids. The chain's CDR3 is CASSQEVRQRLRNYGYTF. Here the CDR3 DNA reads TGCGCCAGCAGCCAAGAGGTGAGACAGAGGCTAAGGAACTATGGCTACACCTTC.

This sequence joins TRBV5-4 and TRBJ1-1, with D uncertain. Per the germline V gene, CDR1 is SGHNT and CDR2 is YYREEE (reference sequence). V was clipped by 0 bases and J by 5 bases, with 5 bases between them. The CDR3 sequence is 12 residues long. In nucleotides, the CDR3 is TGTGCCAGCAGCTTGGACGGTACTGAAGCTTTCTTT. Translated: CASSLDGTEAFF.

This clone was recorded a few times. The gene calls are TRBV12-3 or TRBV12-4 and TRBJ2-5; TRBD2 aligns across 7 bases. This CDR3 spans 13 amino acids. After removal of 6 bases from V and 4 bases from J, the junction contained 5 bases not matched to a gene. CDR3 in amino acids: CASRRDYTETQYF. CDR3 nucleotide sequence: TGTGCCAGCAGGAGGGACTATACAGAGACCCAGTACTTC.